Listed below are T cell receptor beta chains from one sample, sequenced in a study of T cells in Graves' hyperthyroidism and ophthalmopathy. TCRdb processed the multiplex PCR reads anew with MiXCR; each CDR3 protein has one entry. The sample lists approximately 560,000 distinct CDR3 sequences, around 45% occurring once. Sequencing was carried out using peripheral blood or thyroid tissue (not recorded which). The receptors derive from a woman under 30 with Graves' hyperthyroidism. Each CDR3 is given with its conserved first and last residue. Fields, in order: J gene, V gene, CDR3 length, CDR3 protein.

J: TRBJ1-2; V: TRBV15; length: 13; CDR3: CATSTDANYGYTF
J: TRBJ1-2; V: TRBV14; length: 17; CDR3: CASSSISGTGVFYGYTF
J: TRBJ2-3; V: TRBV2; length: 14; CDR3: CASSDLQPTDTQYF
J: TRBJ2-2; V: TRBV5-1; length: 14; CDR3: CASSRRANTGELFF
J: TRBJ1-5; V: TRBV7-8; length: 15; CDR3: CASSLAPTAYQPQHF
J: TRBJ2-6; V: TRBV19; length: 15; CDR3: CASTSLGSLANVLTF
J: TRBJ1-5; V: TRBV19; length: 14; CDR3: CAWNKGTGNQPQHF
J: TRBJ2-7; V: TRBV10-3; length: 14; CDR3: CASGPGQGPIEQYF
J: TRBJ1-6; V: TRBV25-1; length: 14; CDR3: CASLTGGAGSPLHF
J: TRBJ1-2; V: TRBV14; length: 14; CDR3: CASSQAWGDYGYTF
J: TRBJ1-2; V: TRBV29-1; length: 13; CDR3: CSLDPTGRGGYTF
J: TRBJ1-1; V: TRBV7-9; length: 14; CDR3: CAGSMGQGGTEAFF
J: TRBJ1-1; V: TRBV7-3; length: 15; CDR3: CASSSQGRVETEAFF
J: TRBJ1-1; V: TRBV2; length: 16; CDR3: CASSVRGGGSNTEAFF
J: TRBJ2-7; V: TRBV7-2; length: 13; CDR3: CASRSGQTYEQYF
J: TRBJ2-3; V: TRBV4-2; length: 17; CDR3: CASSLYPSGRRTDTQYF
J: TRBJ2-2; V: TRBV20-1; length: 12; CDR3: CSANRDTGELFF
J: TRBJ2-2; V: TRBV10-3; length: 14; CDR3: CAISRDRVAGELFF
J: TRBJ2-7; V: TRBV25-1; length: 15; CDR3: CASSSAGTGAHEQYF
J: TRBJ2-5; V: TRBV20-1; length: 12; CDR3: CSARKWEETQYF
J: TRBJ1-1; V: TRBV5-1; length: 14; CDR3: CASSLEGRNTEAFF
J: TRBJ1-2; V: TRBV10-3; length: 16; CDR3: CASSEAVRVQGYGYTF
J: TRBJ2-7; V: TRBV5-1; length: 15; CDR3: CASSFRGRTSYEQYF
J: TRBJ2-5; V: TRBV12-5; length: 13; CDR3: CASGWDSIETQYF
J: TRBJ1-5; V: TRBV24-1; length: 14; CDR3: CATSAPGVNQPQHF
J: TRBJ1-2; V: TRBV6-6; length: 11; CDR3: CASADLDGYTF
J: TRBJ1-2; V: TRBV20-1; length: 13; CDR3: CSASPLEAYGYTF
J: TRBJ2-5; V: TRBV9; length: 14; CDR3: CASSRKGFEETQYF
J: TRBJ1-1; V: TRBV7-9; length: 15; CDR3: CASSPRGVGNTEAFF
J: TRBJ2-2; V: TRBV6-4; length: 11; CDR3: CASKRPGELFF
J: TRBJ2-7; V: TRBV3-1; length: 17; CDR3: CASSHGTSGLSSYEQYF
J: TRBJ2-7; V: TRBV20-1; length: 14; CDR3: CSASRWEGFDEQYF
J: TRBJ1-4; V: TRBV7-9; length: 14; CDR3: CASSWDVEYEKLFF
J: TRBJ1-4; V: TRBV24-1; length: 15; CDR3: CATSDPTDANEKLFF
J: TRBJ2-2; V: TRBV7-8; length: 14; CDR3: CASSLGRARGELFF
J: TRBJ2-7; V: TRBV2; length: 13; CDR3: CASGVRGRYEQYF
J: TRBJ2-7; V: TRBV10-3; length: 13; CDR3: CATHSGSSYEQYF
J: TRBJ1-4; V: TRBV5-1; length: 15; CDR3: CASSLVSRENEKLFF
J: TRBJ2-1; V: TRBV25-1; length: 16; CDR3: CASSAGQASSYNEQFF
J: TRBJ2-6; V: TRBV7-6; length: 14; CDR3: CASSRGDGANVLTF
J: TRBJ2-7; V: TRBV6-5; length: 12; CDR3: CASKGSTYEQYF
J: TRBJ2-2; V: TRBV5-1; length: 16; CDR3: CASSHRDSTNTGELFF